This paragraph covers one T cell receptor beta chain sequence. This sample was taken from a study of blood T cell repertoires in COVID-19. Participant reports of clinical history set cohort assignment. The data were produced by immunoSEQ multiplex PCR, yet TCRdb's version contains in-frame clones alone and is incomplete. This sample has about 240,000 clones; more than 75% occur once, and the top ten carry less than 4%. Germline CDR1 reads SGHVS; CDR2 reads FNYEAQ. This CDR3 contains 14 residues. J lost 7 bases, V lost 5 bases, and 8 bases had no gene match. V is TRBV7-6 and J is TRBJ1-2, with 9 bases fitting TRBD1. The clonotype comes from a woman in her thirties or forties with acute COVID-19. Input material: PBMCs or T cells enriched from blood (not recorded which). The CDR3 sequence: CASSRGTGRRGYTF. In DNA form, the CDR3 reads TGTGCCAGCAGCCGCGGGACAGGGCGGCGTGGCTACACCTTC. Variable domain in full (rest from reference TRBV7-6 and TRBJ1-2): GAGVSQSPRYKVTKRGQDVALRCDPISGHVSLYWYRQALGQGPEFLTYFNYEAQQDKSGLPNDRFSAERPEGSISTLTIQRTEQRDSAMYRCASSRGTGRRGYTFGSGTRLTVV.